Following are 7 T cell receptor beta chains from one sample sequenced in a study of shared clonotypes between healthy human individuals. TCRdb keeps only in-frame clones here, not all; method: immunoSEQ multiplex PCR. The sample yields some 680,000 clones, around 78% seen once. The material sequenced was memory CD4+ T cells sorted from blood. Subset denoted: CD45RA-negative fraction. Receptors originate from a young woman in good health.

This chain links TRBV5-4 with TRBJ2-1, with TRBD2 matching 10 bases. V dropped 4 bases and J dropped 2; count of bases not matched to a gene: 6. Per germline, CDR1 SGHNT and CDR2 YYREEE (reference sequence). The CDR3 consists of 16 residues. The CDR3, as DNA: TGTGCCAGCAGCCCCGCAGCGGGAGGGGCCTACAATGAGCAGTTCTTC. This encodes CASSPAAGGAYNEQFF.

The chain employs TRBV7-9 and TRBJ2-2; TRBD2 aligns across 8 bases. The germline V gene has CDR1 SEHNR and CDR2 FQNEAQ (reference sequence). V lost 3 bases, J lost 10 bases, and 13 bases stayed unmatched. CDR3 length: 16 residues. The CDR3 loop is CASSFEAGVYHAELFF. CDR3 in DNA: TGTGCCAGCAGCTTTGAAGCGGGAGTTTATCACGCGGAGCTGTTTTTT.

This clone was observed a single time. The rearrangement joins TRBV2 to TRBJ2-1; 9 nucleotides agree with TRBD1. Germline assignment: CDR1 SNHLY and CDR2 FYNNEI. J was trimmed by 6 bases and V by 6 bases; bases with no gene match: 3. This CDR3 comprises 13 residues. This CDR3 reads CASRHRGPNEQFF. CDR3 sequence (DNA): TGTGCCAGCAGACACAGGGGGCCCAATGAGCAGTTCTTC.

This CDR3 is CASSLLLFGTGELFF. Written as DNA, the CDR3 is TGTGCCAGCAGCCTACTACTTTTCGGTACCGGGGAGCTGTTTTTT. The rearrangement uses TRBV11-2 and TRBJ2-2, with unresolved D. Trimming shortened V by 5 bases and J by 5 bases, and 15 bases separated the two germline ends. Germline V gives CDR1 SGHAT, CDR2 FQNNGV. The CDR3 has 15 amino acids.

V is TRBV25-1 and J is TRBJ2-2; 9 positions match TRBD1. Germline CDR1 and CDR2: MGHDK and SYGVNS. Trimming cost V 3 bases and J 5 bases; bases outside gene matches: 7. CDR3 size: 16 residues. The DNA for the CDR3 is TGTGCCAGCAGTGATGACAGACAGGGGGGGACCGGGGAGCTGTTTTTT. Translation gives CASSDDRQGGTGELFF.

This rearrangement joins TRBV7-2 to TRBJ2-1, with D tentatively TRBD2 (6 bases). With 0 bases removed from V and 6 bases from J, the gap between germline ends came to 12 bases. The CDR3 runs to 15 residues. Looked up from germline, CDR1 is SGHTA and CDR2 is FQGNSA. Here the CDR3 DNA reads TGTGCCAGCAGCTTAGCGGTGGTGGGGGGCAATGAGCAGTTCTTC. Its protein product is CASSLAVVGGNEQFF. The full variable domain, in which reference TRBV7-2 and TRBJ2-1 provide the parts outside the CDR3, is GAGVSQSPSNKVTEKGKDVELRCDPISGHTALYWYRQSLGQGLEFLIYFQGNSAPDKSGLPSDRFSAERTGGSVSTLTIQRTQQEDSAVYLCASSLAVVGGNEQFFGPGTRLTVL.

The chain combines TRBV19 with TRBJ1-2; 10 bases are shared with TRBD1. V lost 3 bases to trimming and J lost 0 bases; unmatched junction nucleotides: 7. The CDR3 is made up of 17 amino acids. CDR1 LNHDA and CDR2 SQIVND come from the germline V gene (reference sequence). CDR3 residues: CASSIGQGVTTNYGYTF. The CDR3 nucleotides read TGTGCCAGTAGTATTGGACAGGGGGTTACTACTAACTATGGCTACACCTTC.